This T cell receptor beta chain was identified in a study of blood T cells in healthy people across ages. Study overall: Template switching recovered approximately one barcoded beta molecule for every two T cells.

Germline V CDR1 and CDR2: KGHSH, LQKENI. This CDR3 comprises 15 residues. With 2 bases clipped from V and 7 bases from J, the junction kept 7 bases outside the gene matches. Primers used in a second PCR of roughly 7 to 11 cycles were a sample-barcoded 5' primer and a J-beta primer mix. TCRdb recomputed calls from the 5' RACE reads with MiXCR, one row per CDR3 protein. The data contain over 500,000 distinct CDR3 sequences, 52% of them singletons. Around 9.5 milliliters of peripheral blood were drawn from each donor. Isolated per sample were at least 7 million PBMCs. Sequences were obtained from blood. The source is a woman aged 80 or over in good health. J is TRBJ1-4 and V is TRBV18; 7 bases align to TRBD1. CDR3 sequence reads: CASSPGRQGTEKLFF. The CDR3 nucleotides are TGTGCCAGCTCACCAGGCAGACAGGGCACTGAAAAACTGTTTTTT.